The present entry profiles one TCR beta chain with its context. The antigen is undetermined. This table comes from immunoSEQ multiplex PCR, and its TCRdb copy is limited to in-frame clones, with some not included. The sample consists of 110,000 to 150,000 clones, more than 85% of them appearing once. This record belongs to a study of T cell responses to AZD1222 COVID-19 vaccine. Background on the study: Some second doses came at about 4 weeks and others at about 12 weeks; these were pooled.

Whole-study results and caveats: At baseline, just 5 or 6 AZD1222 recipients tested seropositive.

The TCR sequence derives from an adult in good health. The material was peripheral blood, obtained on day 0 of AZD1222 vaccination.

Here the CDR3 DNA reads TGTGCCAGCAGTCCTCCCGCGGGGCCCACTGAAGCTTTCTTT. It translates to CASSPPAGPTEAFF. The chain has TRBV6-5 and TRBJ1-1; a possible D gene is TRBD1 (5 bases). The CDR3 runs 14 residues. In germline, CDR1 is MNHEY, CDR2 SVGAGI. The germline V and J ends were trimmed by 5 bases and 4 bases, with 14 bases remaining between them.